This entry is about one TCR beta chain. Its antigen is unknown. The data were taken from a study of T cells in Graves' hyperthyroidism and ophthalmopathy. The CDR3 covers 13 residues. The V end was cut by 1 base, the J end by 5 bases, with 6 bases between. Per germline, CDR1 LGHNT and CDR2 FRNRAP. Notes on the study in general: In validation, the model predicted ophthalmopathy. These predictions came a median about 6 months before onset. The blood repertoire included most of the expanded thyroid clonotypes above 0.001.

Any patient presenting with uncontrolled infection, other autoimmune disease, pregnancy or lactation was left out. Amplified regions were TCR beta CDR3 sequences from RNA transcripts. When the TCR CDR3 underwent first-round RT-PCR, the HTBI primer set was used. TCRdb re-called the multiplex PCR reads with MiXCR, one entry per CDR3 protein. Among more than 350,000 distinct CDR3 sequences listed, about 15% were seen once. The sequence derives from a woman in her 30s with Graves' hyperthyroidism. The sample consisted of blood. This rearrangement joins TRBV12-5 to TRBJ2-4; D gene ambiguous. The CDR3 here is CASGLATENIQYF. DNA of the CDR3: TGTGCTAGTGGTTTGGCAACAGAAAACATTCAGTACTTC.